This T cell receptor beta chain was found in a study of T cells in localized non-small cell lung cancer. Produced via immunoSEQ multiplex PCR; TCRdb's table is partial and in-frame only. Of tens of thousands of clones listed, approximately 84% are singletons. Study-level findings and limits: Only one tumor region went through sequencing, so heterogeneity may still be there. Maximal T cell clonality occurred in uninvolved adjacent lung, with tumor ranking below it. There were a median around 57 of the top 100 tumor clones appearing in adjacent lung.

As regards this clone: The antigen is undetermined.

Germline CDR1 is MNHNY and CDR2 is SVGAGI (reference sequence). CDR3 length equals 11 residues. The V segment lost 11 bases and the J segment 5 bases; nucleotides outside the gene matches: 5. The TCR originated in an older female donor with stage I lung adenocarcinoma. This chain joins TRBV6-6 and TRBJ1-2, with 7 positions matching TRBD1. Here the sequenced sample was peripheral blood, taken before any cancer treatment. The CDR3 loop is CAVQQGYGYTF. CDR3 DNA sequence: TGTGCCGTTCAACAGGGGTATGGCTACACCTTC.